Below are 20 T cell receptor beta chains sequenced from a single sample in a study of T cell responses to AZD1222 COVID-19 vaccine. Data came from immunoSEQ multiplex PCR; TCRdb stores just in-frame clones and leaves some out. Among 90,000 to 110,000 clones, about four fifths were seen once, and the ten largest hold approximately 5%. Specimen: peripheral blood, collected on day 0 of AZD1222 vaccination. Source of these receptors: an adult in good health.

V usage is TRBV13 and J usage is TRBJ2-3; 10 nucleotides align to TRBD2. Germline V gene sequence: CDR1 PRHDT, CDR2 FYEKMQ (reference sequence). J gave up 1 base and V 5 bases, and 6 bases lay outside the gene matches. The CDR3 consists of 16 residues. The CDR3 sequence: CASSRRLAGGTDTQYF. The CDR3 DNA is TGTGCCAGCAGCAGGAGGCTAGCGGGGGGCACAGATACGCAGTATTTT.

The gene calls are TRBV5-6 and TRBJ2-1; a possible D gene is TRBD1 (6 bases). In germline, CDR1 is SGHDT, CDR2 YYEEEE. V lost 0 bases and J 7 bases, leaving 14 bases between the germline ends. The CDR3 loop spans 15 amino acids. CDR3 in amino acids: CASSLVGSGVNEQFF. In nucleotides, the CDR3 is TGTGCCAGCAGCTTGGTGGGGTCAGGGGTGAATGAGCAGTTCTTC.

The sample holds a few counts of this clone. V usage is TRBV21-1 and J usage is TRBJ2-7; no DNA check was done on the table's D call, TRBD1. TRBV21-1 constitutes a pseudogene. The CDR3 consists of 14 residues. The CDR3 sequence is CARYNGHPTYEQYF. CDR3 coding DNA: TGTGCCAGGTATAATGGGCACCCGACCTACGAGCAGTACTTC.

This clone occurred once. The rearrangement joins TRBV11-3 to TRBJ2-3, with D perhaps given as TRBD1 or TRBD2 (6 bases each). Trimming removed 3 bases from V and 4 bases from J, with 11 bases in between. Per germline, CDR1 SGHNT and CDR2 YENEEA. The CDR3 is 14 amino acids. The CDR3 sequence is CASSFGGGSDTQYF. In DNA, the CDR3 is TGTGCCAGCAGCTTTGGAGGGGGTTCAGATACGCAGTATTTT.

The rearrangement links TRBV29-1 to TRBJ1-2; D is uncertain. V lost 3 bases and J lost 8, with 19 bases in between. The CDR3 length is 14 residues. Germline V gives CDR1 SQVTM, CDR2 ANQGSEA. DNA of the CDR3: TGCAGCGTTGATACCTGGACCCTAGAGCGGGGCTACACCTTC. This encodes CSVDTWTLERGYTF.

As to this clone: This same CDR3 is encoded by further DNA sequences in the sample. The chain recombines TRBV19 with TRBJ1-2; D is unresolved. CDR3 size: 12 residues. Germline V lookup: CDR1 LNHDA, CDR2 SQIVND (reference sequence). Trimming took off 3 bases at V and 4 bases at J, with 6 bases between the two ends. The chain's CDR3 is CASSISVYGYTF. CDR3 nucleotides: TGTGCCAGTAGTATTTCCGTCTATGGCTACACCTTC.

The chain joins TRBV4-2 to TRBJ2-7; 8 bases align to TRBD1. Germline values: CDR1 LGHNA, CDR2 YNFKEQ. There are 17 residues in the CDR3. J was trimmed by 0 bases and V by 2 bases; bases with no gene match: 9. The CDR3 sequence is CASSQPSGTGDSYEQYF. The CDR3 nucleotides read TGTGCCAGCAGCCAACCCTCCGGGACAGGAGACTCCTACGAGCAGTACTTC.

This sequence joins TRBV3-1 (or the pseudogene TRBV3-2) and TRBJ2-3, with D possibly being TRBD2 (6 bases). With 3 bases removed from V and 8 bases from J, the gap between germline ends came to 15 bases. Germline CDR1 LGHDT, CDR2 YNNKEL (reference sequence). The CDR3 length is 14 residues. The DNA for the CDR3 is TGTGCCAGCAGCCAGGGGACGCCCGGGGGTACGCAGTATTTT. This encodes CASSQGTPGGTQYF.

The chain employs TRBV6-1 and TRBJ2-4; perhaps TRBD2 as D (5 bases). CDR1 is MNHNS and CDR2 is SASEGT in the germline V gene. The V and J ends lost 3 bases and 0 bases respectively, with 6 bases between them. This CDR3 spans 14 amino acids. The CDR3 here is CASSESGAKNIQYF. CDR3 coding DNA: TGTGCCAGCAGTGAGAGCGGAGCCAAAAACATTCAGTACTTC.

The chain has TRBV15 and TRBJ1-1; 9 positions agree with TRBD1. Germline trimming cut 2 bases from V and 1 base from J; bases unmatched to any gene: 5. Germline CDR1 LNHNV, CDR2 YYDKDF (reference sequence). The CDR3 consists of 16 residues. The CDR3 DNA follows: TGTGCCACCAGCAGATACCCGACAGGGGGGAACACTGAAGCTTTCTTT. This codes for CATSRYPTGGNTEAFF.

The chain links TRBV5-1 to TRBJ1-1, with D possibly being TRBD1 (6 bases). The CDR3 is 11 amino acids. The germline CDR1 and CDR2 sequences are SGHRS and YFSETQ. Trimming took 5 bases from V and 5 from J, leaving 7 bases between them. The CDR3 loop is CASSQGTEAFF. The DNA for the CDR3 is TGCGCCAGCAGTCAGGGGACTGAAGCTTTCTTT.

The genes are TRBV3-1 (or the pseudogene TRBV3-2) and TRBJ2-7; D call uncertain. CDR1 and CDR2 from the germline V gene are LGHDT and YNNKEL (reference sequence). Trimming cost V 6 bases and J 3 bases, with 9 bases left between them. The CDR3 covers 12 residues. This chain's CDR3 is CASSSSVYEQYF. The CDR3 DNA reads as TGTGCCAGCAGTTCATCCGTCTACGAGCAGTACTTC.

The chain employs TRBV7-9 and TRBJ2-3; no clear D. Per the germline V gene, CDR1 is SEHNR and CDR2 is FQNEAQ (reference sequence). The CDR3 runs 14 residues. V was cut by 5 bases and J by 3 bases, with 12 bases left in between. CDR3 DNA sequence: TGTGCCAGCAGCCCTGACCGATTAACAGATACGCAGTATTTT. Amino acids: CASSPDRLTDTQYF.

V usage is TRBV19 and J usage is TRBJ1-1; D not certain. The V gene lost 6 bases and the J gene lost 1 base, with 9 bases spanning the gap. This CDR3 is built from 13 residues. Germline V CDR1 and CDR2: LNHDA, SQIVND (reference sequence). DNA for the CDR3: TGTGCCAGTAGCCTCGACACGAACACTGAAGCTTTCTTT. Residues: CASSLDTNTEAFF.

This rearrangement joins TRBV5-1 to TRBJ2-5; maybe TRBD2 (6 bases). The germline gives CDR1 SGHRS, CDR2 YFSETQ. Trimming cost V 1 base and J 3 bases, with 10 bases left between them. This CDR3 has 14 residues. CDR3 residues: CASSLQPGEETQYF. The CDR3 DNA reads TGCGCCAGCAGCTTGCAGCCGGGGGAAGAGACCCAGTACTTC.

This clone has a count of ten or more. The chain is built from TRBV28 and TRBJ1-5, with D possibly matching TRBD1 (5 bases). Trimming took 3 bases from V and 2 from J, leaving 11 bases between them. Germline V lookup: CDR1 MDHEN, CDR2 SYDVKM. CDR3 length: 15 amino acids. The chain's CDR3 is CASSLRGRGNQPQHF. As DNA, the CDR3 is TGTGCCAGCAGTTTGCGGGGGAGAGGCAATCAGCCCCAGCATTTT.

The J gene is TRBJ1-4, the V gene TRBV5-5, with 8 bases matching TRBD1. V trimming: 3 bases; J trimming: 8 bases; junction bases outside the gene matches: 9. CDR3 length: 15 amino acids. Germline assignment: CDR1 SGHKS and CDR2 YYEKEE (reference sequence). This chain's CDR3 is CASSSIDRGREKLFF. CDR3 nucleotide sequence: TGTGCCAGCAGCTCCATCGACAGGGGTCGGGAAAAACTGTTTTTT.

V usage is TRBV7-9 and J usage is TRBJ1-1, with D tentatively TRBD1 (5 bases). Germline V lookup: CDR1 SEHNR, CDR2 FQNEAQ (reference sequence). V was trimmed by 5 bases and J by 3 bases, leaving 19 bases between them. This CDR3 is 16 amino acids long. The CDR3 reads CASSQPPGGRDTEAFF. CDR3 in DNA: TGTGCCAGCAGCCAGCCTCCCGGGGGGAGGGACACTGAAGCTTTCTTT.

This chain joins TRBV11-2 and TRBJ2-1; D possibly uses TRBD1 or TRBD2 (6 bases each). CDR1 and CDR2 from the germline V gene are SGHAT and FQNNGV. Trimming took 4 bases from V and 0 from J, leaving 22 bases between them. The CDR3 consists of 19 residues. CDR3 DNA: TGTGCCAGCAGCTCCGGGGGCAGTGGGATTCACTTCTCCTACAATGAGCAGTTCTTC. Residues: CASSSGGSGIHFSYNEQFF.

This chain links TRBV4-2 with TRBJ1-6, with TRBD1 identical over 9 bases. J was trimmed by 7 bases and V by 4 bases; bases with no gene match: 8. Germline V gene sequence: CDR1 LGHNA, CDR2 YNFKEQ. The CDR3 runs 16 residues. The CDR3: CASSPSEGQGNSPLHF. In DNA form, the CDR3 reads TGTGCCAGCAGCCCTTCAGAGGGACAGGGAAATTCACCCCTCCACTTT.